The entry below gives a single T cell receptor beta chain sequence along with its context. These data come from a study of control samples from healthy donors and cancer patients. The trim removed 5 bases at V and 3 bases at J, leaving 7 bases unmatched. The CDR3 loop spans 16 amino acids. Germline-derived CDR1 and CDR2 are MNHEY and SMNVEV (reference sequence). The assay was immunoSEQ multiplex PCR, and TCRdb's table has in-frame clones only and misses some. The sample shows some 130,000 clones, roughly 90% of them seen only once. The receptor's source is a woman aged 45-60 years in good health. The V and J genes are TRBV27 and TRBJ2-2, with 9 nucleotides matching TRBD2. Sequencing was carried out using blood. The CDR3 protein is CASSPLSGGHTGELFF. Written as DNA, the CDR3 is TGTGCCAGCAGTCCCCTTAGCGGGGGACACACCGGGGAGCTGTTTTTT.